This TCR beta chain derives from a study of immune evolution from preneoplasia to lung adenocarcinoma. Only in-frame clones appear in the TCRdb table, and some are missing; sequencing was by immunoSEQ multiplex PCR. Here the sample spans about 14,000 clones, roughly 78% being singletons. V was cut by 2 bases and J by 4 bases, with 13 bases left in between. The CDR3 totals 15 residues. Germline V gives CDR1 MNHEY, CDR2 SMNVEV (reference sequence). What was sequenced was FFPE minimally invasive lung adenocarcinoma tissue. The TCR sequence derives from a person aged 65 to 79 with lung adenocarcinoma. V and J are TRBV27 and TRBJ2-3, with D possibly matching TRBD2 (5 bases). The CDR3 region has the DNA TGTGCCAGCAGTTTACAAACTAGGAGCGCAGATACGCAGTATTTT. As protein: CASSLQTRSADTQYF.